This T cell receptor beta chain was captured by sequencing in a study of CD8 T cells in Susac syndrome. The CD8+ and CD4+ T cells were isolated magnetically using a negative isolation approach, whereas the TEMRA cells were enriched by FACS. Germline assignment: CDR1 MDHEN and CDR2 SYDVKM. Trimming cost V 7 bases and J 0 bases, with 9 bases left between them. This CDR3 region has 13 residues. An input of roughly 0.45 to 1 ug of RNA was subjected to reverse transcription using random hexamers. TCRdb used MiXCR to reprocess the immunoSEQ multiplex PCR reads, holding one entry per CDR3 protein. The data contain around 200,000 distinct CDR3 sequences, more than 85% of them seen just once; the ten biggest clones take up around 0.16%.

The chain combines TRBV28 with TRBJ1-1; the D is unclear. The clonotype was recovered from a human donor with Susac syndrome. Sequenced input: CD8+ T cells from PBMCs. The CDR3 spells CASNELMNTEAFF. In DNA, the CDR3 is TGTGCCAGCAATGAACTAATGAACACTGAAGCTTTCTTT.